This T cell receptor beta chain came from a study of a mutant IDH1 vaccine in newly diagnosed glioma. Study background: Previous care, which was radiotherapy, temozolomide, or both, most often involved both.

Time point reported: baseline, week 1 (first vaccination visit). Treatment given: pre-vaccination baseline after standard-of-care therapy. Some clones are missing from TCRdb's copy, which holds only in-frame ones; the method was immunoSEQ multiplex PCR. The data hold tens of thousands of clones, with approximately 91% observed a single time. The germline gives CDR1 LNHDA, CDR2 SQIVND (reference sequence). The CDR3 is made up of 16 amino acids. V lost 5 bases and J lost 1; bases outside the gene matches: 8. The sample here was PBMCs, taken from a glioma patient treated with radiotherapy, temozolomide or both. The clonotype comes from a man in his fifties or sixties with glioma. V is TRBV19 and J is TRBJ2-3, with 8 bases lining up with TRBD2. The CDR3 region is CASSPSGRAGTDTQYF. CDR3 in DNA: TGTGCCAGTAGTCCCAGCGGGAGAGCGGGCACAGATACGCAGTATTTT.